This T cell receptor beta chain stems from a study of blood T cells in healthy people across ages. The study, taken as a whole, reports: Age showed a roughly linear inverse relationship with TCR beta diversity per million T cells. Long-lived and aged donors differed, with more naive CD4+ cells and higher diversity in the long-lived.

There are a few counts of this clonotype. Its antigen is currently unknown. The use of a sample-barcoded 5' primer and a J-beta primer mix characterized a second PCR of roughly 7 to 11 cycles. A tag from a template-switch adaptor with 12 random nucleotides marked each cDNA molecule. MiXCR, run by TCRdb on the 5' RACE reads, gives a single entry per CDR3 protein. The sample has around 800,000 distinct CDR3 sequences; about 48% are singletons. This CDR3 comprises 15 residues. CDR1 is MNHNS, CDR2 SASEGT, per germline. The V end lost 7 bases, the J end lost 8 bases, and 23 bases lay between the germline ends.

The sample consisted of blood. The clonotype comes from a man older than 75 in good health. The chain couples TRBV6-1 to TRBJ1-2; D call uncertain. CDR3 nucleotides: TGTGCCAGCAACACATTTGGACTGGCACTGGGAGGCTACACCTTC. Its translation is CASNTFGLALGGYTF.